These 7 T cell receptor beta chains were sequenced from one sample in a study of blood T cell repertoires in COVID-19. This table comes from immunoSEQ multiplex PCR, and its TCRdb copy is limited to in-frame clones, with some not included. The sample has 200,000 to 250,000 clones, 80% to 90% seen once; the top ten hold about 4.8%. The sample taken for sequencing was PBMCs or T cells enriched from blood (not recorded which). The receptor set was obtained from a woman aged 45-60 years who had been exposed to COVID-19.

The chain combines TRBV4-1 with TRBJ2-2, with a tentative D call TRBD2 (5 bases). The germline gives CDR1 MGHRA, CDR2 YSYEKL. The V gene lost 1 base and the J gene lost 7 bases, with 13 bases spanning the gap. The CDR3 extends over 15 amino acids. The CDR3 DNA sequence: TGCGCCAGCAGCCAAGCCCCGGGGTACCACGGGGAGCTGTTTTTT. Its protein is CASSQAPGYHGELFF.

The chain couples TRBV6-5 to TRBJ2-5, with TRBD2 identical over 8 bases. The J segment lost 5 bases and the V segment lost 7 bases, leaving 6 bases of the junction unmatched. Germline values: CDR1 MNHEY, CDR2 SVGAGI. The CDR3 spans 13 residues. The CDR3 region has the DNA TGTGCCAGCACGGGGGGGCCTGGGGAGACCCAGTACTTC. Its translation: CASTGGPGETQYF.

The chain carries TRBV29-1 and TRBJ2-2; 9 bases are a match to TRBD2. The germline gives CDR1 SQVTM, CDR2 ANQGSEA. The CDR3 contains 15 residues. V trimming: 6 bases; J trimming: 3 bases; junction bases outside the gene matches: 8. The CDR3 region has the DNA TGCAGCGTCAATATAGCGGGGGCCTACACCGGGGAGCTGTTTTTT. Translation: CSVNIAGAYTGELFF.

In this sample, this clone turned up a few times. The rearrangement uses TRBV14 and TRBJ2-7; tentative D call: TRBD2 (5 bases). Germline V CDR1 and CDR2: SGHDN, FVKESK. The CDR3 loop spans 14 amino acids. Between the trimmed V and J ends, which lost 4 bases and 0 bases, there was a span of 10 bases. The CDR3 reads CASSPGLRSYEQYF. Written as DNA, the CDR3 is TGTGCCAGCAGCCCTGGACTGCGCTCCTACGAGCAGTACTTC.

J is TRBJ1-1 and V is TRBV2; 9 bases agree with TRBD1. The CDR3 extends over 13 amino acids. Germline values: CDR1 SNHLY, CDR2 FYNNEI. V gave up 11 bases and J gave up 1 base; unmatched junction bases: 5. The CDR3: CAGGTGRNTEAFF. The CDR3 DNA reads TGTGCCGGAGGGACAGGGCGGAACACTGAAGCTTTCTTT.

This sequence joins TRBV18 and TRBJ2-5, with TRBD1 matching 9 bases. Unmatched junction bases numbered 5, after V lost 6 bases and J lost 6 bases. The CDR3 consists of 13 residues. CDR1 is KGHSH and CDR2 is LQKENI in the germline V gene. In DNA form, the CDR3 reads TGTGCCAGCTCGCCGGACAGGGGAAAGACCCAGTACTTC. This translates into CASSPDRGKTQYF.

The gene calls are TRBV18 and TRBJ2-3, with a weak D call TRBD1 (6 bases). V was cut by 6 bases and J by 5 bases, with 15 bases left in between. Germline CDR1 KGHSH, CDR2 LQKENI. The CDR3 runs 14 residues. The CDR3 reads CASSQGQGRDTQYF. In DNA, the CDR3 is TGTGCCAGCTCCCAGGGGCAGGGCAGAGATACGCAGTATTTT. Together with reference TRBV18 and TRBJ2-3, the CDR3 gives the full variable domain: NAGVMQNPRHLVRRRGQEARLRCSPMKGHSHVYWYRQLPEEGLKFMVYLQKENIIDESGMPKERFSAEFPKEGPSILRIQQVVRGDSAAYFCASSQGQGRDTQYFGPGTRLTVL.